Listed here is a single T cell receptor beta chain. The record originates from a study of control samples from healthy donors and cancer patients. The CDR3 has 13 residues. Losses at the gene ends were 3 bases for V and 3 bases for J; bases not matched to a gene: 0. CDR1 SGDLS and CDR2 YYNGEE come from the germline V gene. Produced via immunoSEQ multiplex PCR; TCRdb's table is partial and in-frame only. Here the sample spans 170,000 or so clones, around 93% being singletons. The chain employs TRBV9 and TRBJ2-1, with 7 bases identical to TRBD2. The sequenced material came from blood. This clonotype was obtained from a man aged 18 to 29 in good health. CDR3 sequence reads: CASSGEGYNEQFF. DNA of the CDR3: TGTGCCAGCAGCGGGGAGGGCTACAATGAGCAGTTCTTC.